The clone carrying this TCR beta chain came up once. No antigen is known for it. The sample is drawn from a study of T cell responses to AZD1222 COVID-19 vaccine. Background on the study: Pooled in the analysis were second doses at about 4 or about 12 weeks. Study results and limitations: Unmutated variant regions are reportedly targeted by nearly half of spike-specific TCRs. Among AZD1222 vaccinees, only 5 to 7 were seropositive at baseline. Repertoire collection took place solely once the T cell response had peaked.

Assay used: immunoSEQ multiplex PCR; TCRdb lists only in-frame clones, some missing. There are roughly 120,000 clones in the sample; roughly nine tenths occur only once, and approximately 2.5% lies in the top ten. Looked up from germline, CDR1 is MNHEY and CDR2 is SMNVEV (reference sequence). The CDR3 spans 15 residues. The V and J ends lost 6 bases and 0 bases, in that order; junction bases with no gene match: 4. This clonotype originated in an adult in good health. The sequencing here drew on peripheral blood, taken on day 0 of AZD1222 vaccination. The chain employs TRBV27 and TRBJ2-4; TRBD1 agrees at 8 bases. CDR3 amino acids: CASRDRGLAKNIQYF. DNA of the CDR3: TGTGCCAGCAGAGACAGGGGATTAGCCAAAAACATTCAGTACTTC.